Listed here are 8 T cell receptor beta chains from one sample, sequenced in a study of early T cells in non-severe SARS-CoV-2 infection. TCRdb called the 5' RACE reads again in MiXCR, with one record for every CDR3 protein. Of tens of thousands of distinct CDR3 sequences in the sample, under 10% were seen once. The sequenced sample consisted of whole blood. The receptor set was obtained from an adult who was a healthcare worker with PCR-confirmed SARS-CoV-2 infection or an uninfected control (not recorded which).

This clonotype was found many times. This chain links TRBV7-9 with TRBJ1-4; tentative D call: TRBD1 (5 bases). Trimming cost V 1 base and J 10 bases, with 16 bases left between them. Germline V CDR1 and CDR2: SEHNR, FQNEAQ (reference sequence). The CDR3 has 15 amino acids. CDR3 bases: TGTGCCAGCAGCTTAGTCGAGCAGGGAGGCGGAAAACTGTTTTTT. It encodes CASSLVEQGGGKLFF.

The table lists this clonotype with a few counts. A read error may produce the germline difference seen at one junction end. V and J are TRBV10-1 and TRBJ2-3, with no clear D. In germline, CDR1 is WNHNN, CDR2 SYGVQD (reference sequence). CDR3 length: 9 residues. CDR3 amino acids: CASLERRVF. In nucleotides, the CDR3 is TGCGCCTCACTCGAAAGACGCGTTTTC.

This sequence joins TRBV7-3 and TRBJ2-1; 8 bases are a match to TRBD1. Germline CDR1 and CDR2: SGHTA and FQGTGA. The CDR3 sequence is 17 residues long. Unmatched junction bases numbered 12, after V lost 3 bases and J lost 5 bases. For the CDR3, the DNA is TGTGCCAGCAGCTTCCTCCCGGGCCAGGGGGCTAACAATGAGCAGTTCTTC. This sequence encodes CASSFLPGQGANNEQFF.

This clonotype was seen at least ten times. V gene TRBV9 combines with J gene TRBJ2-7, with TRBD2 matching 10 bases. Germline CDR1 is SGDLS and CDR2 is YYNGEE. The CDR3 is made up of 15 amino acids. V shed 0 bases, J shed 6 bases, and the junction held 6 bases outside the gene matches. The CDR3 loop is CASSVEGTSVGEQYF. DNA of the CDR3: TGTGCCAGCAGCGTAGAAGGGACTAGCGTAGGCGAGCAGTACTTC.

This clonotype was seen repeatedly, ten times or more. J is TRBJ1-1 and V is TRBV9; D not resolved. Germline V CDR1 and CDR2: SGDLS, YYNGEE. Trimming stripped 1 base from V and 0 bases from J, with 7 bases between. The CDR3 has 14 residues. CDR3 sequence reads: CASSVSGLNTEAFF. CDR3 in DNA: TGTGCCAGCAGCGTAAGCGGTCTGAACACTGAAGCTTTCTTT.

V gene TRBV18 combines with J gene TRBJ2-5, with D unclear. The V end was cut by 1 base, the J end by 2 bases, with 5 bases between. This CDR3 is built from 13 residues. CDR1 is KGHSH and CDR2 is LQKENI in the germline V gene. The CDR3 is CASSPLPQETQYF. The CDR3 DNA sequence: TGTGCCAGCTCACCACTTCCGCAAGAGACCCAGTACTTC.

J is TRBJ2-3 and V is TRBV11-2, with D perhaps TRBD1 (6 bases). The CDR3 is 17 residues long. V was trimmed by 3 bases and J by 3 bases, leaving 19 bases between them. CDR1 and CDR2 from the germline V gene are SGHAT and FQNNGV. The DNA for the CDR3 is TGTGCCAGCAGCTTGGGCAACGGAGGACAGCAAACAGATACGCAGTATTTT. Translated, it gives CASSLGNGGQQTDTQYF.

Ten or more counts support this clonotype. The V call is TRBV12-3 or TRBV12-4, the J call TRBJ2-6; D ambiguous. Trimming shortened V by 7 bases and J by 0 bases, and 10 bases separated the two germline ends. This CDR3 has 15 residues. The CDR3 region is CASTLPGSGANVLTF. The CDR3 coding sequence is TGTGCCAGCACCCTTCCAGGCTCTGGGGCCAACGTCCTGACTTTC.